The clone carrying this T cell receptor (beta chain) was observed a handful of times. What it recognizes is unknown. The sample originates from a study of T cells after yellow fever vaccination. Broader study findings: Contaminating bulk clonotypes could be abundant in FACS-sorted repertoires.

The germline V gene has CDR1 MNHEY and CDR2 SVGAGI. The trim removed 5 bases at V and 4 bases at J, leaving 3 bases unmatched. The CDR3 covers 14 residues. 5'RACE template switching generated TCR cDNA, adding a universal primer site and UMIs. TCRdb analysed the 5' RACE reads with MiXCR anew, one entry per CDR3 protein. The sample has about 120,000 distinct CDR3 sequences, 8.4% seen once. The clonotype was recovered from a man under 40 who received the YFV17D yellow fever vaccine. The chain couples TRBV6-5 to TRBJ1-2; 11 nucleotides match TRBD1. Here the sequenced sample was CD8+ T cells sorted from PBMCs, taken 45 days after the yellow fever booster vaccination. The CDR3 DNA reads as TGTGCCAGCAGTCGGGACAGGGGGATCTATGGCTACACCTTC. Amino acids: CASSRDRGIYGYTF.